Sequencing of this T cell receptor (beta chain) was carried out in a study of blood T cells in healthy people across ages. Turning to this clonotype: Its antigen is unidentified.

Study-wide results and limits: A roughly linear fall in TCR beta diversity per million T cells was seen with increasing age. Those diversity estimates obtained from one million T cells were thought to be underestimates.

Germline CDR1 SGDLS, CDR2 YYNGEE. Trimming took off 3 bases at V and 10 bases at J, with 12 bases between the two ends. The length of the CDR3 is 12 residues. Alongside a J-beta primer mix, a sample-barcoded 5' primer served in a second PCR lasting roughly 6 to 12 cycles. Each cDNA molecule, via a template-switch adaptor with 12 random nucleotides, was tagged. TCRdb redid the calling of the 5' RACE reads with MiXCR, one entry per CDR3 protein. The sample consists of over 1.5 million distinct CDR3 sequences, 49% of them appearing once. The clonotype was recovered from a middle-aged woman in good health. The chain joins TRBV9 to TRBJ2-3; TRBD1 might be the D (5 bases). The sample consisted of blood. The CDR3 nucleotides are TGTGCCAGCAGCGCTCAGGGCATCGCGCAGTATTTT. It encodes CASSAQGIAQYF.